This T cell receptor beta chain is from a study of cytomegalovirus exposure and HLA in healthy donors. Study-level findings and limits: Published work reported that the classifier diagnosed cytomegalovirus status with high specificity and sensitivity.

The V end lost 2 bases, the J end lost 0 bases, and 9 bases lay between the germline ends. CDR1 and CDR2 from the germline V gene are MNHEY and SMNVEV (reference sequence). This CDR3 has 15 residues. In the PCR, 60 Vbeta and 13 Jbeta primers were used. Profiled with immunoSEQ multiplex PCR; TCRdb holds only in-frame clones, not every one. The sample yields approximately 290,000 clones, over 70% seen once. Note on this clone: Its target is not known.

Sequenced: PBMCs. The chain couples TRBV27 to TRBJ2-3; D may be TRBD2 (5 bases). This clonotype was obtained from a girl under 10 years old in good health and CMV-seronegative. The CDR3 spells CASSLAGRSTDTQYF. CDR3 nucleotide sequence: TGTGCCAGCAGTTTAGCGGGCAGGAGCACAGATACGCAGTATTTT.